This TCR beta chain was identified during a study of T cells in women clearing cervical HPV infection listed by TCRdb under 2018. At the level of the whole study: The cases were 25 to 30 women with histologically confirmed HPV16-related CIN3 or worse, and 2 of these cases were invasive cancers. The controls were around 26 women whose single incident HPV16 infection cleared within 12 months with no development of precancer or cancer. Blood from cases was drawn at the visit where the lesion was first identified, while blood from controls was drawn once the infection was no longer detected. Among cases, blood sampling occurred a median of 149 days after lesion detection, with an interquartile range of roughly 90 to 230 days. Since only a few of the women had HLA typing available, the possibility that HLA type was acting as a confounder could not be ruled out. An exploratory proof-of-principle case-control study, nested within the Guanacaste HPV Natural History Study in Costa Rica, was conducted to compare TCR repertoires across cervical HPV16 outcomes. Cases and controls were matched on age within five years and on year of sample collection. A median age of approximately 32 years was observed in cases versus roughly 38 in controls, and no significant differences in baseline characteristics were found. In the parent cohort, 10,049 women aged 18 or older were enrolled in Guanacaste, Costa Rica, during about 1992 to 1994 and then followed for under 8 years. As quality controls, five blinded duplicates were added to each group, bringing the total to 60 or so samples made up of roughly 50 participants and approximately ten replicates.

Every participant had a single incident cervical HPV16 infection, and women with prevalent HPV16 infections were excluded. Cervical HPV DNA was detected with MY09/MY11 PCR, and genotyping was done with dot-blot hybridization. Around 15 mL of heparinized blood were centrifuged, and the buffy coat was split into aliquots, frozen at -30 degrees C, and then kept at -80 degrees C. QIAGEN kits were used to extract genomic DNA from buffy coat specimens. Concerning this clone itself: The antigen it binds to is not known. The observed sequence ends 3 residues before the CDR3 terminus, with the missing tail filled in from the germline J gene.

Clipping removes 0 bases from V and 4 bases from J, with 2 as the unmatched junction base count. The germline V gene specifies SGHVS as CDR1 and FNYEAQ as CDR2. From the cysteine through the phenylalanine, the CDR3 covers 14 amino acids. Of the CDR3's DNA, 33 bases were read; they are in frame from base 1. Using the immunoSEQ assay, multiplex PCR amplified TCR beta CDR3 regions from an average of roughly 1,200 ng of genomic DNA per sample. The assay corrected primer bias using a complete synthetic TCR repertoire to establish an amplification baseline. The amplicons were sequenced on the Illumina platform. The study's own analysis went as follows. Sequences were error-corrected by clustering with frequency ratios and a modified nearest-neighbor algorithm, then analyzed in the immunoSEQ Analyzer with IMGT gene definitions. TCR richness and evenness were averaged over 20 rarefaction repeats at each rarefaction depth, excluding samples with fewer sequences than the depth. Relative abundances of V, D and J genes were compared between groups using Wilcoxon rank sum tests, with FDR correction applied. An intraclass correlation of just under 96% for TCR richness and an average of 76.4% across approximately 63 gene segments were obtained from the blinded duplicates. TCRdb re-hosts the immuneACCESS table, in-frame sequences only. Its copies lack some clones; in the studies checked, an unresolved V gene accounts for under half of them, and the cause for the rest is not known. From that table come the V and J calls and clone size; the DNA was used to work out D and trimming. The table held for this sample gives roughly 30,000 clones. The ten largest clonotypes hold roughly 7% of the sample.

Overall results and qualifications from the work: Lower TRBV6-7 relative abundance was observed in cases than in controls (approximately 0.1% versus 0.16%; Bonferroni P = 0.0008). T-cell numbers per sample were unknown, so richness differences could reflect varying T-cell content rather than repertoire biology. Because of the cross-sectional design, the study could not determine whether the associations came before infection or resulted from infection, and neither effector/memory subsets nor HPV-specific T cells were isolated. TCR repertoire richness was significantly higher in CIN3+ cases than in controls across sequencing depths, while evenness did not differ. Cases were distinguished from controls with an estimated AUC of 0.7 to 0.85 by random forest classifiers combining richness and V gene abundances.

The chain is encoded by TRBV7-6 joined to TRBJ2-7; TRBD2 fits 8 bases in the junction. The specimen was blood buffy coat. This clonotype originated in a woman aged 18-70 years with a cervical HPV16 infection that either progressed to CIN3+ or cleared (not recorded which). The CDR3 sequence is CASSLAGGAYEQYF. Partial CDR3 DNA: TGTGCCAGCAGCTTAGCCGGGGGGGCATACGAG.